One TCR beta chain is described in this entry. Study processing details: Scientists estimated how many nucleated cells there were by amplifying reference gene primers. The data were produced by immunoSEQ multiplex PCR, yet TCRdb's version contains in-frame clones alone and is incomplete. V and J calls plus clone size are reproduced from that table; the DNA served to infer D and trimming. The sample has approximately 70,000 clones, about nine tenths seen once. V shed 4 bases, J shed 1 base, and the junction held 1 base outside the gene matches. The CDR3 length is 14 residues. In germline, CDR1 is SGHDN, CDR2 FVKESK. These data originate in a study of blood T cell repertoires in COVID-19. Study-level background: Specimens from acute and convalescent COVID-19 originated in the United States, Italy and Spain. Sample material is recorded as cDNA or gDNA derived from T cells, B-cell-depleted T cells, or PBMCs.

The sequence came from a woman in her late teens or twenties with acute or convalescent COVID-19. The sample was peripheral blood. The chain carries TRBV14 and TRBJ2-3, with TRBD1 matching 8 bases. DNA of the CDR3: TGTGCCAGCAGCCCGACAGGGGGCACAGATACGCAGTATTTT. Translation: CASSPTGGTDTQYF.